A single sample gave rise to the 20 T cell receptor beta chains below, sequenced in a study of monozygotic twins with inflammatory bowel disease. TCRdb reprocessed the 5' RACE reads; each CDR3 protein has one entry and no DNA is given. The sample's table shows approximately 330,000 distinct CDR3 sequences. The sample taken for sequencing was blood. The receptors here all came from a human donor with ulcerative colitis or Crohn's disease, or a healthy co-twin of an affected twin (not recorded which).

The rearrangement links TRBV18 to TRBJ2-5; TCRdb lists TRBD1, though no DNA is available to test this call. The CDR3 is 14 residues long. Germline V CDR1 and CDR2: KGHSH, LQKENI. The CDR3 sequence is CASSPPTGQGTQYF.

This sequence joins TRBV7-2 and TRBJ2-2; TCRdb gives TRBD1 as the D gene, but with no DNA this cannot be confirmed. Per germline, CDR1 SGHTA and CDR2 FQGNSA. This CDR3 comprises 13 residues. The CDR3 protein is CATTQGYPGELFF. The full variable domain, completed using reference TRBV7-2 and TRBJ2-2, is GAGVSQSPSNKVTEKGKDVELRCDPISGHTALYWYRQSLGQGLEFLIYFQGNSAPDKSGLPSDRFSAERTGGSVSTLTIQRTQQEDSAVYLCATTQGYPGELFFGEGSRLTVL.

The chain employs TRBV27 and TRBJ2-1; the D gene TCRdb calls, TRBD1, cannot be checked with no DNA. The V gene's germline CDR1 is MNHEY and CDR2 SMNVEV (reference sequence). The CDR3 is 14 amino acids. The CDR3: CASSPDPNLKEQFF.

The chain carries TRBV7-2 and TRBJ2-1; TCRdb indicates TRBD2, and absent DNA this call remains unverified. This CDR3 is built from 14 residues. Germline V gene sequence: CDR1 SGHTA, CDR2 FQGNSA. CDR3 amino acids: CASSIGTSGNEQFF.

This chain connects TRBV20-1 to TRBJ2-7; lacking DNA, the TRBD1 call made by TCRdb goes unchecked. The CDR3 sequence is 15 residues long. In germline, CDR1 is DFQATT, CDR2 SNEGSKA (reference sequence). CDR3 sequence: CSGYAGTATSYEQYF.

V gene TRBV5-1 combines with J gene TRBJ2-1; without DNA, the TCRdb call of TRBD1 cannot be checked. Per the germline V gene, CDR1 is SGHRS and CDR2 is YFSETQ. The CDR3 sequence is 13 residues long. The CDR3 spells CASSPNPGQEQFF. Combining the CDR3 with reference TRBV5-1 and TRBJ2-1 gives the whole variable domain KAGVTQTPRYLIKTRGQQVTLSCSPISGHRSVSWYQQTPGQGLQFLFEYFSETQRNKGNFPGRFSGRQFSNSRSEMNVSTLELGDSALYLCASSPNPGQEQFFGPGTRLTVL.

The chain couples TRBV12-3 or TRBV12-4 to TRBJ2-4; TCRdb lists TRBD1, though no DNA is available to test this call. CDR3 length: 20 residues. This chain's CDR3 is CASSFLGEKGGSVGKNIQYF.

The gene calls are TRBV18 and TRBJ1-1; TCRdb gives TRBD1 as the D gene, but with no DNA this cannot be confirmed. Germline assignment: CDR1 KGHSH and CDR2 LQKENI. This CDR3 spans 18 amino acids. The CDR3 region is CASSPFSGTGEMATEAFF.

J is TRBJ1-6 and V is TRBV5-6; TCRdb outputs TRBD1, but without DNA this stays unchecked. The CDR3 is 16 amino acids. Germline V CDR1 and CDR2: SGHDT, YYEEEE. CDR3 amino acids: CASSLPGTVYNSPLHF.

The rearrangement links TRBV7-9 to TRBJ2-7; the TCRdb call, TRBD1, lacks DNA for checking. Germline assignment: CDR1 SEHNR and CDR2 FQNEAQ (reference sequence). The CDR3 loop spans 15 amino acids. CDR3 amino acids: CASASIETGNYEQYF.

The CDR3 loop is CAISESARTSGDETQYF. The rearrangement uses TRBV10-3 and TRBJ2-5; there is no DNA to check the TCRdb D call of TRBD2. This CDR3 is built from 17 residues. Per germline, CDR1 ENHRY and CDR2 SYGVKD.

The chain carries TRBV7-9 and TRBJ1-2; TCRdb designates TRBD1, a call that cannot be tested without DNA. The CDR3 spans 15 residues. CDR1 and CDR2 from the germline V gene are SEHNR and FQNEAQ (reference sequence). The CDR3 region is CASSPMGQGVYGYTF.

CDR3 amino acids: CASSWVGYEQYF. The rearrangement links TRBV2 to TRBJ2-7. Germline V gene lookup returns CDR1 SNHLY and CDR2 FYNNEI. The CDR3 contains 12 residues. Full variable domain (rest looked up from reference TRBV2 and TRBJ2-7): EPEVTQTPSHQVTQMGQEVILRCVPISNHLYFYWYRQILGQKVEFLVSFYNNEISEKSEIFDDQFSVERPDGSNFTLKIRSTKLEDSAMYFCASSWVGYEQYFGPGTRLTVT.

This sequence joins TRBV29-1 and TRBJ2-7; the D gene TCRdb calls, TRBD1, cannot be checked with no DNA. Germline V gene lookup returns CDR1 SQVTM and CDR2 ANQGSEA. This CDR3 has 12 amino acids. CDR3 in amino acids: CSVERPGKGQYF.

CDR3: CSVADRNTEAFF. The chain carries TRBV29-1 and TRBJ1-1. This CDR3 comprises 12 residues. Germline assignment: CDR1 SQVTM and CDR2 ANQGSEA.

The chain links TRBV30 to TRBJ2-3; TCRdb names TRBD1, which stays unverified in the absence of DNA. The CDR3 length is 14 residues. Germline V gene data show CDR1 as GTSNPN and CDR2 as SVGIG (reference sequence). The CDR3 loop reads CAWSIGTGADTQYF.

This rearrangement joins TRBV15 to TRBJ2-1; no DNA is available, so the TRBD2 call from TCRdb remains unchecked. The germline CDR1 and CDR2 sequences are LNHNV and YYDKDF (reference sequence). The CDR3 runs 15 residues. The CDR3 loop reads CATSAIAGSYNEQFF.

The chain couples TRBV10-2 to TRBJ1-5. Germline CDR1 and CDR2: WSHSY and SAAADI. The CDR3 consists of 13 residues. The CDR3 loop reads CASSETRDQPQHF.

V gene TRBV12-3 or TRBV12-4 combines with J gene TRBJ2-7; no DNA is available, so the TRBD1 call from TCRdb remains unchecked. CDR3 length: 15 residues. This CDR3 reads CASSGRDRAFTEQYF.

This rearrangement joins TRBV18 to TRBJ2-7; TCRdb's D call, TRBD1, is unchecked because there is no DNA. Per the germline V gene, CDR1 is KGHSH and CDR2 is LQKENI. CDR3 length equals 13 residues. The CDR3 is CASSADRRDEQYF.